The source of this T cell receptor beta chain is a study of shared clonotypes between healthy human individuals. Study conclusions and caveats: A generally larger estimated richness was seen in naive subsets than in memory subsets.

The V gene's germline CDR1 is SGDLS and CDR2 YYNGEE. This CDR3 contains 14 residues. Germline trimming cut 4 bases from V and 7 bases from J; bases unmatched to any gene: 7. Details on this clone: Its antigen remains unknown.

The method was immunoSEQ multiplex PCR; TCRdb's version includes in-frame clones alone and lacks a portion of them. This sample carries almost 750,000 clones, 72% of them seen once, and the ten largest clones take around 1.8%. The TCR originated in a woman under 40 in good health. The chain joins TRBV9 to TRBJ2-7; 11 bases fit TRBD2. Sequencing was done on a sample of memory CD4+ T cells sorted from blood. Subset denoted: CD45RA-negative fraction. The CDR3 loop reads CASSKTSGSREQYF. CDR3 bases: TGTGCCAGCAGCAAAACTAGCGGGAGTAGGGAGCAGTACTTC.